This TCR beta chain was documented in a study of shared clonotypes between healthy human individuals. Sorted subsets were amplified in replicate PCRs using around 200 ng DNA, 32,000 or so T cell genomes. Clones were sequenced by immunoSEQ multiplex PCR, and TCRdb holds only the in-frame ones, with some missing. This table holds roughly 650,000 clones, approximately 96% found once. Naive CD8 isolation took CD45RO-negative cells positively selected for CCR7 and excluded terminally differentiated effector memory CD45RA+ cells. Of note for this clone: Its antigen remains unknown.

Study-level points and caveats: Clonotypes which were not shared had lower generation probabilities than clonotypes that all four donors shared. Across a handful of donors, naive CD4 shared around 5%, naive CD8 more than 3%, memory CD4 over 2%, memory CD8 roughly 0.37%. Rarefaction gave evidence that sorted-subset sequencing remained incomplete despite large depth.

Germline-derived CDR1 and CDR2 are SNHLY and FYNNEI. There are 19 residues in the CDR3. V dropped 4 bases and J dropped 2; count of bases not matched to a gene: 12. This sequence was found in a woman aged 25 to 39 in good health. V usage is TRBV2 and J usage is TRBJ2-2, with 11 bases lining up with TRBD2. Sample: naive CD8+ T cells sorted from blood. The CDR3 loop is CASSGVAGGPLKNTGELFF. CDR3 DNA: TGTGCCAGCAGTGGGGTAGCGGGAGGGCCTTTGAAAAACACCGGGGAGCTGTTTTTT.